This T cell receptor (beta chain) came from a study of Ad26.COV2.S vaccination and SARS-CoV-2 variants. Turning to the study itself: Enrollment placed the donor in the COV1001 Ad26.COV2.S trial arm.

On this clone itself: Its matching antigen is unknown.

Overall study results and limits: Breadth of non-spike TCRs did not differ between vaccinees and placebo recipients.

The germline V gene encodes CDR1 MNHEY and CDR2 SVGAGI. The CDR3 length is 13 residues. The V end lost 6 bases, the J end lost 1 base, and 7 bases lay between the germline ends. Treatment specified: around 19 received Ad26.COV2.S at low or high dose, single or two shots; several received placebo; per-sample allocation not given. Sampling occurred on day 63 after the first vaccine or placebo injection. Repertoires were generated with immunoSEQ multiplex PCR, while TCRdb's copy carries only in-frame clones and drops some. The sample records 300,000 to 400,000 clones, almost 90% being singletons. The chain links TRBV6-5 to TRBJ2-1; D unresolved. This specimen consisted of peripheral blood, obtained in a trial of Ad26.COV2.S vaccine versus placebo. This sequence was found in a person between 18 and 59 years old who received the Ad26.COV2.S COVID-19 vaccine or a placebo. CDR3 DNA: TGTGCCAGCAGGCCCGGATCCTACAATGAGCAGTTCTTC. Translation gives CASRPGSYNEQFF.